The next 17 T cell receptor beta chains were all read from a single sample in a study of cytomegalovirus exposure and HLA in healthy donors. Primers for the PCR totalled 60 Vbeta and 13 Jbeta. Using immunoSEQ multiplex PCR, the repertoire was profiled, and TCRdb retains in-frame clones only, with some absent. This sample yields more than 100,000 clones, of which 77% are seen a single time; around 4% belongs to the top ten. Material: PBMCs. These receptors all come from a human donor in good health.

This chain connects TRBV5-4 to TRBJ1-5; 9 nucleotides match TRBD1. With V trimmed by 4 bases and J by 4 bases, 6 bases remained unmatched. The CDR3 is made up of 15 amino acids. Per the germline V gene, CDR1 is SGHNT and CDR2 is YYREEE (reference sequence). CDR3 in DNA: TGTGCCAGCAGCCCGGGACAGGGCCTGAATCAGCCCCAGCATTTT. Translation gives CASSPGQGLNQPQHF.

The genes are TRBV28 and TRBJ1-4; maybe TRBD1 (5 bases). V shed 10 bases and J shed 5 bases, with 11 bases lying between them. The CDR3 extends over 12 amino acids. Germline V gene lookup returns CDR1 MDHEN and CDR2 SYDVKM. CDR3 sequence reads: CAIAGINEKLFF. Here the CDR3 DNA reads TGTGCCATAGCAGGGATCAATGAAAAACTGTTTTTT.

The chain links TRBV7-2 to TRBJ2-1, with 7 bases that match TRBD2. The CDR3 covers 14 residues. Germline assignment: CDR1 SGHTA and CDR2 FQGNSA. Losses at the gene ends were 9 bases for V and 5 bases for J; bases not matched to a gene: 10. CDR3 region: CASQPLAAHNEQFF. The CDR3 nucleotides are TGTGCCAGTCAACCTCTAGCGGCCCACAATGAGCAGTTCTTC.

The gene calls are TRBV27 and TRBJ1-2; 7 bases agree with TRBD1. CDR1 MNHEY and CDR2 SMNVEV come from the germline V gene (reference sequence). The junction had 4 bases not matched to a gene; V was cut back by 5 bases and J by 4 bases. The CDR3 runs 13 residues. The CDR3 DNA reads as TGTGCCAGCAGTCTACAGGGGAGCTATGGCTACACCTTC. Residues: CASSLQGSYGYTF.

The chain couples TRBV10-3 to TRBJ2-1; unclear D gene. The germline CDR1 and CDR2 sequences are ENHRY and SYGVKD. V lost 0 bases, J lost 9 bases, and 9 bases lay in between. This CDR3 has 13 residues. The CDR3 protein is CAISESYRIEQFF. The CDR3 region has the DNA TGTGCCATCAGTGAGTCGTATCGTATTGAGCAGTTCTTC.

The rearrangement uses TRBV28 and TRBJ1-6, with 10 bases fitting TRBD1. CDR1 MDHEN and CDR2 SYDVKM come from the germline V gene. After removal of 5 bases from V and 10 bases from J, the junction contained 8 bases not matched to a gene. This CDR3 spans 15 amino acids. The CDR3 protein is CASSPRTGGQSPLHF. The CDR3 DNA reads as TGTGCCAGCAGTCCCCGGACAGGGGGACAATCACCCCTCCACTTT.

The CDR3 sequence: CASSVGVIAGPTGSYEQYF. CDR3 nucleotides: TGTGCCAGCAGCGTAGGAGTAATAGCGGGACCCACCGGGTCCTACGAGCAGTACTTC. The rearrangement joins TRBV9 to TRBJ2-5; 8 bases agree with TRBD2. The last part of the DNA fits TRBJ2-7 better; the J call may be wrong. Germline assignment: CDR1 SGDLS and CDR2 YYNGEE. The CDR3 runs to 19 residues.

This chain connects TRBV29-1 to TRBJ2-3; 9 bases align to TRBD2. The V gene end was trimmed by 1 base and the J gene end by 4 bases; junction bases not matched to a gene: 3. The CDR3 is 14 amino acids. CDR1 SQVTM and CDR2 ANQGSEA come from the germline V gene. CDR3 residues: CSVEVLAGADTQYF. For the CDR3, the DNA is TGCAGCGTTGAAGTATTAGCGGGAGCAGATACGCAGTATTTT.

This rearrangement joins TRBV6-5 to TRBJ2-7, with 7 bases fitting TRBD1. J was trimmed by 2 bases and V by 5 bases; bases with no gene match: 3. CDR3 size: 13 residues. Per the germline V gene, CDR1 is MNHEY and CDR2 is SVGAGI. CDR3 sequence: CASSRDSTYEQYF. DNA of the CDR3: TGTGCCAGCAGTCGGGACAGCACCTACGAGCAGTACTTC.

A single count supports this clone. The chain uses TRBV19 and TRBJ2-1; 9 nucleotides line up with TRBD2. Trimming removed 3 bases from V and 8 bases from J; junction bases left unmatched: 5. The CDR3 covers 14 residues. CDR1 and CDR2 (germline): LNHDA, SQIVND (reference sequence). CDR3 DNA: TGTGCCAGTAGTATTTTTAGCGGGAGCGATGAGCAGTTCTTC. Protein product: CASSIFSGSDEQFF.

CDR3 nucleotide sequence: TGTGCCAGCTCGACAGCCGATAATTCACCCCTCCACTTT. This codes for CASSTADNSPLHF. V usage is TRBV7-9 and J usage is TRBJ1-6, with TRBD1 as a possible D gene (5 bases). V was shortened by 8 bases and J by 5 bases, with 10 bases between the two germline ends. The CDR3 sequence is 13 residues long. Per germline, CDR1 SEHNR and CDR2 FQNEAQ (reference sequence).

The chain joins TRBV2 to TRBJ2-2; tentative D call: TRBD1 (6 bases). The CDR3 covers 16 residues. Germline CDR1 reads SNHLY; CDR2 reads FYNNEI. V lost 3 bases to trimming and J lost 2 bases, with 13 bases between them. CDR3 nucleotide sequence: TGTGCCAGCAGTGAGGAACAGGGTGTAAACACCGGGGAGCTGTTTTTT. This translates into CASSEEQGVNTGELFF.

The genes are TRBV2 and TRBJ2-7, with 9 bases aligning to TRBD1. This CDR3 contains 17 residues. V trimming: 10 bases; J trimming: 2 bases; junction bases outside the gene matches: 18. The germline gives CDR1 SNHLY, CDR2 FYNNEI. The CDR3 loop reads CATARDRAPLRAYEQYF. In nucleotides, the CDR3 is TGTGCCACCGCGAGGGACAGGGCACCCCTAAGGGCCTACGAGCAGTACTTC.

V is TRBV9 and J is TRBJ1-2, with TRBD1 matching 7 bases. The CDR3 has 14 amino acids. The junction had 6 bases not matched to a gene; V was cut back by 1 base and J by 6 bases. Germline CDR1 and CDR2: SGDLS and YYNGEE. The CDR3 region has the DNA TGTGCCAGCAGCGTAATTAGGGGGCGCGATGGCTACACCTTC. Encoded protein: CASSVIRGRDGYTF.

V gene TRBV6-1 combines with J gene TRBJ2-1, with TRBD2 matching over 10 bases. Per the germline V gene, CDR1 is MNHNS and CDR2 is SASEGT. The trim removed 8 bases at V and 5 bases at J, leaving 9 bases unmatched. The CDR3 runs 15 residues. The CDR3 DNA reads as TGTGCCAGCCCCGCTAGCGGGAGACGACACAATGAGCAGTTCTTC. This translates into CASPASGRRHNEQFF.

The chain combines TRBV7-8 with TRBJ1-2; D is perhaps TRBD1 (5 bases). Per germline, CDR1 SGHVS and CDR2 FQNEAQ. Between the trimmed V and J ends, which lost 6 bases and 7 bases, there was a span of 18 bases. The CDR3 has 14 residues. Here the CDR3 reads CASRPTTGTGGYTF. The CDR3 nucleotides are TGTGCCAGCAGACCCACCACAGGAACGGGTGGCTACACCTTC.

The chain uses TRBV11-2 and TRBJ1-1; TRBD1 agrees at 8 bases. Germline CDR1 and CDR2: SGHAT and FQNNGV. Trimming cost V 3 bases and J 4 bases; bases outside gene matches: 1. The CDR3 sequence is 13 residues long. The CDR3 loop is CASSFTGGTEAFF. The DNA for the CDR3 is TGTGCCAGCAGCTTTACAGGGGGCACTGAAGCTTTCTTT.